This paragraph reports one T cell receptor beta chain. What it binds is not known. These data originate in a study of shared clonotypes between healthy human individuals. Study observations and caveats: Memory subsets generally showed smaller estimated richness than naive subsets did.

Profiled with immunoSEQ multiplex PCR; TCRdb holds only in-frame clones, not every one. The repertoire holds about 640,000 clones, with about 78% as singletons. The germline V gene encodes CDR1 LNHDA and CDR2 SQIVND (reference sequence). This CDR3 contains 14 residues. The germline V and J ends were trimmed by 6 bases and 5 bases, with 14 bases remaining between them. The V call is TRBV19, the J call TRBJ2-1; TRBD2 might be the D (5 bases). The receptor was isolated from a woman aged 30 to 39 in good health. The material sequenced was memory CD4+ T cells sorted from blood. Subset given: CD45RA-negative fraction. The CDR3 sequence is CASSEGWGNNEQFF. CDR3 DNA sequence: TGTGCCAGTAGCGAGGGATGGGGAAACAATGAGCAGTTCTTC.